These 14 T cell receptor beta chains came from one sample sequenced in a study of blood T cell repertoires in COVID-19. Assay: immunoSEQ multiplex PCR; the TCRdb copy retains only in-frame clones and omits some. The sample includes about 480,000 clones, approximately 91% seen only once; the top ten take 8% to 9.5%. Input material: PBMCs or T cells enriched from blood (not recorded which). Source of these receptors: a woman aged 55-70 years who had recovered from COVID-19.

J is TRBJ1-5 and V is TRBV2; D is possibly TRBD1 (6 bases). This CDR3 has 14 amino acids. Deletions cut 8 bases from V and 6 bases from J, with 17 bases between. Germline CDR1 reads SNHLY; CDR2 reads FYNNEI. In nucleotides, the CDR3 is TGTGCCAGCCGGGGGGGGCAGGCAGGTCAGCCCCAGCATTTT. It encodes CASRGGQAGQPQHF.

The chain recombines TRBV28 with TRBJ2-6; TRBD1 matches at 10 bases. The V gene's germline CDR1 is MDHEN and CDR2 SYDVKM. V shed 5 bases and J 4 bases; nucleotides not matched to a gene: 5. The CDR3 consists of 16 residues. CDR3 region: CASSPRQGAGANVLTF. In DNA, the CDR3 is TGTGCCAGCAGTCCCCGACAGGGGGCCGGGGCCAACGTCCTGACTTTC. The complete variable domain, with remaining parts taken from reference TRBV28 and TRBJ2-6, reads DVKVTQSSRYLVKRTGEKVFLECVQDMDHENMFWYRQDPGLGLRLIYFSYDVKMKEKGDIPEGYSVSREKKERFSLILESASTNQTSMYLCASSPRQGAGANVLTFGAGSRLTVL.

This clone has a single count. This rearrangement joins TRBV2 to TRBJ2-5, with unresolved D. The CDR3 is made up of 11 amino acids. The V gene lost 5 bases and the J gene lost 8 bases, with 9 bases spanning the gap. Germline V gene sequence: CDR1 SNHLY, CDR2 FYNNEI. CDR3 DNA: TGTGCCAGCAGTACAACCCCTACCCAGTACTTC. This translates into CASSTTPTQYF.

V usage is TRBV4-1 and J usage is TRBJ2-1; D may be TRBD1 (6 bases). Deletions cut 4 bases from V and 2 bases from J, with 12 bases between. This CDR3 has 15 amino acids. CDR1 and CDR2 (germline): MGHRA, YSYEKL. The CDR3 DNA reads as TGCGCCAGCAGCCGCACAGGGACGACCTACAATGAGCAGTTCTTC. Amino acids: CASSRTGTTYNEQFF.

The rearrangement joins TRBV5-4 to TRBJ1-5; D may be TRBD1 (6 bases). This CDR3 spans 14 amino acids. Per germline, CDR1 SGHNT and CDR2 YYREEE (reference sequence). V lost 2 bases to trimming and J lost 2 bases, with 8 bases between them. The CDR3 sequence is CASSLSGGNQPQHF. Here the CDR3 DNA reads TGTGCCAGCAGCTTATCAGGGGGCAATCAGCCCCAGCATTTT.

The V gene is TRBV7-9, the J gene TRBJ1-3, with D perhaps TRBD1 (5 bases). CDR1 and CDR2 from the germline V gene are SEHNR and FQNEAQ (reference sequence). V lost 0 bases, J lost 3 bases, and 9 bases lay in between. The CDR3 is made up of 15 amino acids. The CDR3 coding sequence is TGTGCCAGCAGCTTAGCCCCCACAGGTGGAAACACCATATATTTT. Translated, it gives CASSLAPTGGNTIYF.

This chain joins TRBV19 and TRBJ1-6; 7 bases are shared with TRBD1. V was pared by 8 bases and J by 7 bases, with 8 bases of the junction left unmatched. Germline V gene lookup returns CDR1 LNHDA and CDR2 SQIVND (reference sequence). This CDR3 spans 14 amino acids. The CDR3 region has the DNA TGTGCCAGTGGAGACAGGGTGAGAAATTCACCCCTCCACTTT. This encodes CASGDRVRNSPLHF.

The rearrangement uses TRBV4-1 and TRBJ2-3; D possibly corresponds to TRBD2 (6 bases). This CDR3 spans 15 amino acids. Trimming pared 0 bases from V and 1 base from J, leaving 8 bases between. Germline V CDR1 and CDR2: MGHRA, YSYEKL. CDR3 sequence reads: CASSQEGGRTDTQYF. The CDR3 DNA sequence: TGCGCCAGCAGCCAAGAGGGGGGACGCACAGATACGCAGTATTTT.

The J gene is TRBJ1-5, the V gene TRBV27; 7 bases agree with TRBD1. Germline assignment: CDR1 MNHEY and CDR2 SMNVEV (reference sequence). With 6 bases clipped from V and 0 bases from J, the junction kept 8 bases outside the gene matches. This CDR3 spans 16 amino acids. The CDR3 loop reads CASSKGQRLSNQPQHF. DNA for the CDR3: TGTGCCAGCAGCAAGGGACAGCGCCTTAGCAATCAGCCCCAGCATTTT.

This sequence joins TRBV5-1 and TRBJ1-1; D is possibly TRBD1 (5 bases). Trimming left V 1 base short and J 1 base short, with 11 bases between. CDR1 SGHRS and CDR2 YFSETQ come from the germline V gene. CDR3 length equals 15 residues. CDR3: CASSLYQGPNTEAFF. The CDR3 DNA sequence: TGCGCCAGCAGCTTGTATCAGGGCCCGAACACTGAAGCTTTCTTT.

Comments on this clone: One end of the junction varies from germline; a read error may be responsible. The chain employs TRBV7-8 and TRBJ2-5, with D possibly TRBD2 on 7 matching bases. Germline CDR1 and CDR2: SGHVS and FQNEAQ. The CDR3 totals 12 residues. This CDR3 reads CASSLSLGGPDF. In DNA form, the CDR3 reads TGTGCCAGCAGCTTAAGTTTGGGGGGGCCGGACTTC.

V is TRBV7-8 and J is TRBJ1-1, with a weak D call TRBD1 (5 bases). The CDR3 is 12 amino acids. V lost 0 bases, J lost 6 bases, and 5 bases lay in between. The germline V gene encodes CDR1 SGHVS and CDR2 FQNEAQ. The CDR3: CASSLAGPEAFF. The DNA for the CDR3 is TGTGCCAGCAGCTTAGCGGGGCCTGAAGCTTTCTTT.

This sequence joins TRBV7-8 and TRBJ2-5, with 8 bases that match TRBD1. This CDR3 contains 14 residues. Germline lookup yields CDR1 SGHVS and CDR2 FQNEAQ. With 5 bases clipped from V and 1 base from J, the junction kept 3 bases outside the gene matches. CDR3 in amino acids: CASSRDRGQETQYF. DNA of the CDR3: TGTGCCAGCAGCCGAGACAGGGGCCAAGAGACCCAGTACTTC.

The chain couples TRBV5-6 to TRBJ1-2, with D possibly being TRBD1 (5 bases). CDR1 is SGHDT, CDR2 YYEEEE, per germline. Deletions cut 2 bases from V and 6 bases from J, with 23 bases between. The CDR3 spans 17 residues. The CDR3 reads CASSFGRGSPLKDGYTF. CDR3 nucleotides: TGTGCCAGCAGCTTTGGGCGGGGCAGCCCCCTAAAGGATGGCTACACCTTC.